This T cell receptor beta chain appears in the sequencing data of a study of T cells in tuberculosis. Described time point: new active TB diagnosis, blood taken before or within 7 days of starting treatment. The V gene's germline CDR1 is SEHNR and CDR2 FQNEAQ (reference sequence). This CDR3 has 13 amino acids. V was trimmed by 1 base and J by 6 bases, leaving 9 bases between them. Clones were sequenced by immunoSEQ multiplex PCR, and TCRdb holds only the in-frame ones, with some missing. The sample has about 50,000 clones; more than 90% are singletons. The receptor comes from an adult with tuberculosis. The chain employs TRBV7-9 and TRBJ1-2; TRBD1 is a possible D gene (6 bases). The sequencing used PBMCs, collected at tuberculosis diagnosis. The CDR3 protein is CASSLGAGDGYTF. The CDR3 nucleotides are TGTGCCAGCAGCTTAGGGGCAGGGGATGGCTACACCTTC.